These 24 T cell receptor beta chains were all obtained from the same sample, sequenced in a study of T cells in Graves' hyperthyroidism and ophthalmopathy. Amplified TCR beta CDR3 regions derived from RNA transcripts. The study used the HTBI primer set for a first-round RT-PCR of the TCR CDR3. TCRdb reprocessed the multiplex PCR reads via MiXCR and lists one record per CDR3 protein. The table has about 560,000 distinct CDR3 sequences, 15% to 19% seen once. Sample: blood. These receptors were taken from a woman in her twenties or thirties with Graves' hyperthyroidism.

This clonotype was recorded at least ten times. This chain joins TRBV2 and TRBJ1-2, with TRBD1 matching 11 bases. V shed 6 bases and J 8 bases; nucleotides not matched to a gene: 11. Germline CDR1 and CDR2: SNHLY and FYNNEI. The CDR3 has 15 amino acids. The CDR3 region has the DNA TGTGCCAGCAGCCGAAGGACAGGGGGCGCGGAAGGCTACACCTTC. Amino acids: CASSRRTGGAEGYTF.

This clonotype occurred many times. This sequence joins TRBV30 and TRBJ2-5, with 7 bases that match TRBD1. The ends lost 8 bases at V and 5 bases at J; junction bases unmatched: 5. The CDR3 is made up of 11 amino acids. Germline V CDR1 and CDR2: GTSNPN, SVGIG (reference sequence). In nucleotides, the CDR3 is TGTGCCCAGGGGGTTGGGGAGACCCAGTACTTC. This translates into CAQGVGETQYF.

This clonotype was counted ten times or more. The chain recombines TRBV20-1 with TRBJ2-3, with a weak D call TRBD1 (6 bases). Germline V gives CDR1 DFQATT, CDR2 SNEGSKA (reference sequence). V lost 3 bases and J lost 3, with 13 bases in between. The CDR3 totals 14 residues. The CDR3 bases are TGCAGTGCTAGTTTGGGGGCGGATACAGATACGCAGTATTTT. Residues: CSASLGADTDTQYF.

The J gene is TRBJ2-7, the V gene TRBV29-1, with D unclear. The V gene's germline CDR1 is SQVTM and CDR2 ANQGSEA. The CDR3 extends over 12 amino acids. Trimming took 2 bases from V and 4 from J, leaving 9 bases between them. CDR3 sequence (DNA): TGCAGCGTTGAAAGGGTGGGGTACGAGCAGTACTTC. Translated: CSVERVGYEQYF.

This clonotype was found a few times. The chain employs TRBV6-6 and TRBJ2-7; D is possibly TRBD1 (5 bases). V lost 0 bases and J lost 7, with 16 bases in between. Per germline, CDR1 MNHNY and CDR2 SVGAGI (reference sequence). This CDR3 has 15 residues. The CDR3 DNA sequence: TGTGCCAGCAGTTACTCGGAGCAGGGATTGGGGGAGCAGTACTTC. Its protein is CASSYSEQGLGEQYF.

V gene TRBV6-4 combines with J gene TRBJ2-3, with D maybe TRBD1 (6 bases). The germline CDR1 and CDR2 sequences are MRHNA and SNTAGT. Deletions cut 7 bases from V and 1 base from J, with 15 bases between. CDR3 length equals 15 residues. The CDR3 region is CASKEQGVGTDTQYF. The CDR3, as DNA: TGTGCCAGCAAAGAACAGGGTGTCGGCACAGATACGCAGTATTTT.

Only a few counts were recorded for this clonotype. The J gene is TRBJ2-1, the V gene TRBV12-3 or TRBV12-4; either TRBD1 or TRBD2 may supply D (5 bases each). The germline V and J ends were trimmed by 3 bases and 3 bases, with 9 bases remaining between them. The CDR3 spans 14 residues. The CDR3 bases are TGTGCCAGCAGTTTTGGGGGTCTCTACAATGAGCAGTTCTTC. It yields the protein CASSFGGLYNEQFF.

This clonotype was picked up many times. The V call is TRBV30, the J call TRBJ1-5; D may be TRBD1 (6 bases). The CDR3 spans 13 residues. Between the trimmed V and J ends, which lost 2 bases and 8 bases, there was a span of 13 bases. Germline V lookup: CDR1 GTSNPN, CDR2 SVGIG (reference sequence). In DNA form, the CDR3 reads TGTGCCTGGAGTAGGGGGGGGGTAGAGCCCCAGCATTTT. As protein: CAWSRGGVEPQHF.

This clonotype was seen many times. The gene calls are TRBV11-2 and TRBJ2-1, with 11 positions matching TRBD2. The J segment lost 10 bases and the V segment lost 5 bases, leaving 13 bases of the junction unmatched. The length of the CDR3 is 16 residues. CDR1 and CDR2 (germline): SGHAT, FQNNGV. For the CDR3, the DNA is TGTGCCAGCAGCCTGGGGACTAGCGGCCCCGTACACGAGCAGTTCTTC. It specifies CASSLGTSGPVHEQFF.

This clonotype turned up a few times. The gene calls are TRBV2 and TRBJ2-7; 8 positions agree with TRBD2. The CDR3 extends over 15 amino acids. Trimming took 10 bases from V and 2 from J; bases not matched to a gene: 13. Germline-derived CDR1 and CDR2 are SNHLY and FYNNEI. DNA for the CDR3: TGTGCCATTCTATCACGGGGGGGGGGTCCCTACGAGCAGTACTTC. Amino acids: CAILSRGGGPYEQYF.

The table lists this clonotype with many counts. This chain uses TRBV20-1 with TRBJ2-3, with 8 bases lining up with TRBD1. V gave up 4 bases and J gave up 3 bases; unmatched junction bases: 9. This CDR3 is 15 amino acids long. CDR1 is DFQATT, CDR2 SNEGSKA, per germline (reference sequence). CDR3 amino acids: CSAKGQGLITDTQYF. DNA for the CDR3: TGCAGTGCTAAAGGACAGGGTTTAATAACAGATACGCAGTATTTT.

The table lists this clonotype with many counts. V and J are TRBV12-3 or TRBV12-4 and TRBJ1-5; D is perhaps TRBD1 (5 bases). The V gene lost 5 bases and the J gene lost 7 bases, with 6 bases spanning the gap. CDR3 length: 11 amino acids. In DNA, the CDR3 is TGTGCCAGCAGTAGGGGACAGCCCCAGCATTTT. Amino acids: CASSRGQPQHF.

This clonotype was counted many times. The CDR3 nucleotides are TGTGCCTGGAGTCGGACAGGGGAGGGCACAGATACGCAGTATTTT. Protein product: CAWSRTGEGTDTQYF. This chain joins TRBV30 and TRBJ2-3; 9 bases line up with TRBD1. V gave up 2 bases and J gave up 1 base; unmatched junction bases: 4. The CDR3 has 15 residues. The germline V gene has CDR1 GTSNPN and CDR2 SVGIG (reference sequence).

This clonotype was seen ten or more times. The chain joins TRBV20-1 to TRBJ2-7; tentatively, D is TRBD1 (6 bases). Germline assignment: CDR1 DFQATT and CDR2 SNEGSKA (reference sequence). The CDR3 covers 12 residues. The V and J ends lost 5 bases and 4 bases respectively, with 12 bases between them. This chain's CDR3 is CSALQGSYEQYF. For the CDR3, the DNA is TGCAGTGCTCTACAGGGTTCGTACGAGCAGTACTTC.

In DNA, the CDR3 is TGCAGTGCAAGACTAGCGGGAGGGCCGGTGGCAGATACGCAGTATTTT. Its protein product is CSARLAGGPVADTQYF. V is TRBV20-1 and J is TRBJ2-3; TRBD2 agrees at 14 bases. The CDR3 length is 16 residues. The ends lost 6 bases at V and 4 bases at J; junction bases unmatched: 9. Germline V gene lookup returns CDR1 DFQATT and CDR2 SNEGSKA (reference sequence).

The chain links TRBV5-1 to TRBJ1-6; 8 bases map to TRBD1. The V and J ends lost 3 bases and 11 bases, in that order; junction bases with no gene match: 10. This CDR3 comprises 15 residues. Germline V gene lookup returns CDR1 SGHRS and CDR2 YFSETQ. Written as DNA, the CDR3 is TGCGCCAGCAGCTCAATTCAGGGGGCAGAGGCACCCCTCCACTTT. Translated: CASSSIQGAEAPLHF.

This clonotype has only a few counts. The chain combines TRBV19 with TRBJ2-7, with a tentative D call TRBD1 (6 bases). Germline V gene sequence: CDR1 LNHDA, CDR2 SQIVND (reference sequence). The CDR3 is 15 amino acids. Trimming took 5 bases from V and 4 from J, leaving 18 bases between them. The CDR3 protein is CASSPRQALPYEQYF. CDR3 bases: TGTGCCAGTAGTCCTCGACAGGCGCTACCGTACGAGCAGTACTTC.

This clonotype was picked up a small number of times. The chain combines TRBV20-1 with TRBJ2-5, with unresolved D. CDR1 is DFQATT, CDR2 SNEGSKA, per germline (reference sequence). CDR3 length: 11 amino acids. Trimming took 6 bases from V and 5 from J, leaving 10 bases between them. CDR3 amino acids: CSARHRETQYF. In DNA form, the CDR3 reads TGCAGTGCAAGACACCGGGAGACCCAGTACTTC.

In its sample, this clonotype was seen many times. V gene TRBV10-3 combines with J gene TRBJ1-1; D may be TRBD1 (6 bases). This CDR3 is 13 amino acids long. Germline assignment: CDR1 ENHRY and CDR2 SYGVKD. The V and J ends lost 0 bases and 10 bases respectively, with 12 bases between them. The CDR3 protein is CAISESNEGGAFF. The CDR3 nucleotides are TGTGCCATCAGTGAGTCAAACGAGGGGGGAGCTTTCTTT.

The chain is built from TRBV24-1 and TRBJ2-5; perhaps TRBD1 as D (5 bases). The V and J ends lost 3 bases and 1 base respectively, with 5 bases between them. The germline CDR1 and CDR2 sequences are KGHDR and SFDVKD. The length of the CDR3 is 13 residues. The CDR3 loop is CATSDGAQETQYF. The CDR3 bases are TGTGCCACCAGTGATGGGGCCCAAGAGACCCAGTACTTC.

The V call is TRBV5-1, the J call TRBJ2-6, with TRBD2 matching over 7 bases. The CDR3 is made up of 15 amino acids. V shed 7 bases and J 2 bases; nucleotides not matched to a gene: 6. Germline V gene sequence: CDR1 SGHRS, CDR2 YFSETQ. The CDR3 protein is CASSAGRPGANVLTF. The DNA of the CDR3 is TGCGCCAGCTCCGCCGGGAGGCCTGGGGCCAACGTCCTGACTTTC.

CDR3 residues: CASSAHLGTRSSYEQYF. The CDR3 DNA reads TGTGCCAGCAGTGCCCATTTAGGGACTAGAAGCTCCTACGAGCAGTACTTC. The chain has TRBV6-1 and TRBJ2-7; 8 positions match TRBD2. The trim removed 4 bases at V and 0 bases at J, leaving 11 bases unmatched. Germline-derived CDR1 and CDR2 are MNHNS and SASEGT. This CDR3 has 17 amino acids.

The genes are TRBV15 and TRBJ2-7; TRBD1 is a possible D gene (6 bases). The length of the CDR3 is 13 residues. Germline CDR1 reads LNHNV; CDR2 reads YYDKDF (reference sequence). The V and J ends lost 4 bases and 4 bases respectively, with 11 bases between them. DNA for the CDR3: TGTGCCACCAGCAAAGTAGGGGGTTACGAGCAGTACTTC. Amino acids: CATSKVGGYEQYF.

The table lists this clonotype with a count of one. In DNA form, the CDR3 reads TGTGCCAGCAGCGTCCGGACAGTACAAGAGACCCAGTACTTC. Protein sequence: CASSVRTVQETQYF. This chain links TRBV7-9 with TRBJ2-5, with D possibly TRBD1 on 6 matching bases. V gave up 5 bases and J gave up 2 bases, with 12 bases separating them. The CDR3 spans 14 residues. CDR1 and CDR2 (germline): SEHNR, FQNEAQ (reference sequence).